This TCR beta chain emerged from a study of blood T cell repertoires in COVID-19. Study-wide background: Whether acute or convalescent, the COVID-19 samples came from the United States, Italy and Spain. T cells, B-cell-depleted T cells, or PBMCs provided the cDNA or gDNA that served as material.

Per the authors' pipeline: Estimation of nucleated cell counts relied on the amplification of reference gene primers. Sequenced by immunoSEQ multiplex PCR; TCRdb stores in-frame clones only, minus some. The DNA was the basis for D and trimming; V, J and clone size are from that table. The sample carries some 320,000 clones, 70% to 90% recorded once. This clone came up a few times. The CDR3 length is 18 residues. The germline CDR1 and CDR2 sequences are MDHEN and SYDVKM. Trimming at V came to 5 bases and at J to 0 bases, leaving 12 bases not matched to a gene. The sequenced sample was peripheral blood. The chain recombines TRBV28 with TRBJ1-5; 8 bases are shared with TRBD1. This clonotype was sampled from a woman under 40 who had recovered from COVID-19. The CDR3 coding sequence is TGTGCCAGCAGTCTGGACAGGGTAGTCGTGTATAGCAATCAGCCCCAGCATTTT. It translates to CASSLDRVVVYSNQPQHF.